The 3 T cell receptor beta chains given below trace back to one sample, sequenced in a study of blood T cell repertoires in COVID-19. Produced via immunoSEQ multiplex PCR; TCRdb's table is partial and in-frame only. This table holds about 310,000 clones, roughly 87% found once. The sample comprised PBMCs or T cells enriched from blood (not recorded which). The receptors derive from a woman between 18 and 30 years old who had recovered from COVID-19.

The chain links TRBV23-1 to TRBJ1-1; D remains unclear. TRBV23-1 is treated as an ORF (open reading frame) with a function not yet certain. The CDR3 contains 13 residues. V gave up 0 bases and J gave up 10 bases, with 12 bases separating them. Written as DNA, the CDR3 is TGCGCCAGCAGTCAATCGTCCCTTCACGGAGCTTTCTTT. It encodes CASSQSSLHGAFF.

This clone was recorded only once. The rearrangement uses TRBV2 and TRBJ2-2; 8 positions match TRBD1. The CDR3 has 16 residues. Germline values: CDR1 SNHLY, CDR2 FYNNEI. J lost 5 bases, V lost 2 bases, and 7 bases had no gene match. The CDR3 DNA sequence: TGTGCCAGCAGTGAACGCGACAGGGGTCGAACCGGGGAGCTGTTTTTT. It codes for CASSERDRGRTGELFF.

The chain has TRBV7-8 and TRBJ2-7; 8 bases fit TRBD1. CDR3 length: 14 amino acids. Germline V CDR1 and CDR2: SGHVS, FQNEAQ. With V trimmed by 5 bases and J by 3 bases, 6 bases remained unmatched. CDR3 in amino acids: CASSLDRGRYEQYF. CDR3 DNA sequence: TGTGCCAGCAGCCTAGACAGGGGCCGCTACGAGCAGTACTTC.